This T cell receptor (beta chain) was found in a study of cytomegalovirus exposure and HLA in healthy donors. A remark on this clone: Its antigen remains unknown.

The CDR3 covers 18 residues. Germline loops: CDR1 MGHDK, CDR2 SYGVNS. The J segment lost 6 bases and the V segment lost 5 bases, leaving 16 bases of the junction unmatched. The study's findings and limits: It emerged from a later analysis that several of the most significant clusters appeared to be linked to common viral pathogens.

The PCR was carried out with 60 Vbeta primers and 13 Jbeta primers. The method was immunoSEQ multiplex PCR; TCRdb's version includes in-frame clones alone and lacks a portion of them. Counted here are roughly 150,000 clones, roughly 88% occurring once; the ten biggest clones make up more than 1%. The chain carries TRBV25-1 and TRBJ2-1; 10 positions match TRBD1. Material for sequencing was PBMCs. This clonotype originated in a boy younger than 10 in good health and CMV-seronegative. This CDR3 reads CASSRTAPTGQGINEQFF. The CDR3 DNA sequence: TGTGCCAGCAGTAGGACCGCTCCAACGGGACAGGGGATCAATGAGCAGTTCTTC.